This entry lists 4 T cell receptor beta chains sequenced from one sample in a study of beta chain features in type 1 diabetes. Every bit of the isolated RNA underwent reverse transcription, so sequencing read expressed TCRB transcripts. The assay was immunoSEQ multiplex PCR, and TCRdb's table has in-frame clones only and misses some. The table lists a few hundred thousand clones, about 19% of them singletons. The sequencing input was naive CD4+ T cells from blood. Source of these receptors: a woman aged 18-30 years in good health.

V is TRBV18 and J is TRBJ1-5; D might be TRBD1 (5 bases). This CDR3 has 15 amino acids. Germline assignment: CDR1 KGHSH and CDR2 LQKENI. The V end lost 4 bases, the J end lost 2 bases, and 12 bases lay between the germline ends. The CDR3: CASSQQARGNQPQHF. CDR3 DNA: TGTGCCAGCTCACAACAGGCCCGGGGCAATCAGCCCCAGCATTTT.

The V and J genes are TRBV4-1 and TRBJ2-7; D ambiguous. The CDR3 consists of 15 residues. The germline V gene has CDR1 MGHRA and CDR2 YSYEKL. Trimming pared 4 bases from V and 2 bases from J, leaving 15 bases between. The CDR3: CASSPRVIPAYEQYF. In DNA form, the CDR3 reads TGCGCCAGCAGCCCCCGGGTGATACCTGCCTACGAGCAGTACTTC.

This clone was seen more than once but under ten times. The CDR3 bases are TGTGCCAGCTCACCACAGGAAGGACAAATCAATCAGCCCCAGCATTTT. Its translation: CASSPQEGQINQPQHF. The chain recombines TRBV18 with TRBJ1-5; possibly TRBD1 for D (5 bases). The germline gives CDR1 KGHSH, CDR2 LQKENI. CDR3 size: 16 residues. Trimming took off 1 base at V and 3 bases at J, with 13 bases between the two ends. Drawing the rest from reference TRBV18 and TRBJ1-5, the complete variable domain is NAGVMQNPRHLVRRRGQEARLRCSPMKGHSHVYWYRQLPEEGLKFMVYLQKENIIDESGMPKERFSAEFPKEGPSILRIQQVVRGDSAAYFCASSPQEGQINQPQHFGDGTRLSIL.

The sample holds a few counts of this clone. The V gene is TRBV6-6, the J gene TRBJ1-3; TRBD1 aligns across 7 bases. In germline, CDR1 is MNHNY, CDR2 SVGAGI (reference sequence). This CDR3 is 16 amino acids long. Trimming took 5 bases from V and 0 from J; bases not matched to a gene: 7. In DNA, the CDR3 is TGTGCCAGCAGTACCGGACAGGTTTTCTCTGGAAACACCATATATTTT. It yields the protein CASSTGQVFSGNTIYF.